The 9 T cell receptor beta chains reported below all come from one sample, sequenced in a study of long-term antiretroviral therapy in people with HIV (dated by TCRdb to 2022 to 2024). The immunoSEQ hsTCRB v3.0 assay was used at survey level resolution for TRB variable region sequencing. The table was pulled from immuneACCESS by TCRdb, which kept in-frame rearrangements only. Such tables lose some clones; where checked, under half of the loss comes from unresolved V genes, and the rest has no known cause. Counted in this sample were tens of thousands of clones; 80% to 90% of them appeared once. The ten top clones hold 2% to 2.5% of the sample. Sequencing was performed on unsorted PBMCs, taken 3 years after starting antiretroviral therapy. The receptors originated from a man aged 45-60 years with HIV.

This clone came up once. Germline is not matched at one junction end, which may reflect a read error. The rearrangement uses TRBV7-9 and TRBJ1-4, with TRBD1 matching over 7 bases. The germline V gene has CDR1 SEHNR and CDR2 FQNEAQ (reference sequence). This CDR3 region has 14 residues. CDR3 nucleotide sequence: TGTGCCAGCAGCCTAGCGACAGGGAATGAAAAACTGTTTTTT. This sequence encodes CASSLATGNEKLFF.

The chain uses TRBV4-1 and TRBJ1-2; TRBD1 matches at 7 bases. The CDR3 has 16 amino acids. V trimming: 1 base; J trimming: 2 bases; junction bases outside the gene matches: 7. Looked up from germline, CDR1 is MGHRA and CDR2 is YSYEKL. The CDR3 sequence is CASSQVGGRTNYGYTF. The CDR3 nucleotides are TGCGCCAGCAGCCAAGTAGGGGGCCGAACAAACTATGGCTACACCTTC.

The chain has TRBV20-1 and TRBJ2-5, with D unresolved. The germline V gene has CDR1 DFQATT and CDR2 SNEGSKA (reference sequence). CDR3 length equals 11 residues. With 1 base removed from V and 2 bases from J, the gap between germline ends came to 2 bases. This CDR3 reads CSARGQETQYF. The CDR3 bases are TGCAGTGCTAGAGGGCAAGAGACCCAGTACTTC.

The count of this clone is one. The chain employs TRBV11-3 and TRBJ1-3; possible D gene TRBD1, 5 bases. Trimming shortened V by 4 bases and J by 3 bases, and 7 bases separated the two germline ends. The germline CDR1 and CDR2 sequences are SGHNT and YENEEA. This CDR3 spans 13 amino acids. The CDR3, as DNA: TGTGCCAGCAGCTCAGGGTTTGGAAACACCATATATTTT. Its translation is CASSSGFGNTIYF. The complete variable domain, with remaining parts taken from reference TRBV11-3 and TRBJ1-3, reads EAGVVQSPRYKIIEKKQPVAFWCNPISGHNTLYWYLQNLGQGPELLIRYENEEAVDDSQLPKDRFSAERLKGVDSTLKIQPAELGDSAVYLCASSSGFGNTIYFGEGSWLTVV.

The chain joins TRBV19 to TRBJ2-4; TRBD1 aligns across 8 bases. The CDR3 has 15 amino acids. V lost 6 bases, J lost 8 bases, and 12 bases stayed unmatched. Germline loops: CDR1 LNHDA, CDR2 SQIVND (reference sequence). The CDR3 coding sequence is TGTGCCAGTAGACCCAGGGGGCGCTTAGTGGACATTCAGTACTTC. The encoded protein is CASRPRGRLVDIQYF.

This clone was counted a few times. The J gene is TRBJ2-7, the V gene TRBV11-2; no clear D. The CDR3 is made up of 14 amino acids. CDR1 is SGHAT, CDR2 FQNNGV, per germline. V shed 0 bases and J shed 1 base, with 7 bases lying between them. CDR3 sequence reads: CASSLERESYEQYF. As DNA, the CDR3 is TGTGCCAGCAGCTTAGAAAGGGAATCCTACGAGCAGTACTTC.

V gene TRBV15 combines with J gene TRBJ1-5; tentatively, D is TRBD1 (5 bases). V was pared by 1 base and J by 7 bases, with 17 bases between. This CDR3 comprises 16 residues. Germline V gene sequence: CDR1 LNHNV, CDR2 YYDKDF (reference sequence). This CDR3 reads CATSRVLQGVGQPQHF. CDR3 coding DNA: TGTGCCACCAGCAGAGTGTTGCAGGGAGTGGGACAGCCCCAGCATTTT.

The chain employs TRBV25-1 and TRBJ2-2; D is uncertain. V was clipped by 3 bases and J by 0 bases, with 11 bases between them. The V gene's germline CDR1 is MGHDK and CDR2 SYGVNS. The CDR3 contains 16 residues. Here the CDR3 DNA reads TGTGCCAGCAGTGAGGGTTTAGGCGCGAACACCGGGGAGCTGTTTTTT. It specifies CASSEGLGANTGELFF.

The chain links TRBV4-1 to TRBJ1-2, with 7 bases aligning to TRBD1. Trimming at V came to 4 bases and at J to 4 bases, leaving 9 bases not matched to a gene. CDR3 length: 15 residues. From germline, CDR1 is MGHRA and CDR2 YSYEKL. The CDR3 sequence: CASSPRQGIRYGYTF. CDR3 nucleotide sequence: TGCGCCAGCAGCCCTCGACAGGGCATTCGCTATGGCTACACCTTC.